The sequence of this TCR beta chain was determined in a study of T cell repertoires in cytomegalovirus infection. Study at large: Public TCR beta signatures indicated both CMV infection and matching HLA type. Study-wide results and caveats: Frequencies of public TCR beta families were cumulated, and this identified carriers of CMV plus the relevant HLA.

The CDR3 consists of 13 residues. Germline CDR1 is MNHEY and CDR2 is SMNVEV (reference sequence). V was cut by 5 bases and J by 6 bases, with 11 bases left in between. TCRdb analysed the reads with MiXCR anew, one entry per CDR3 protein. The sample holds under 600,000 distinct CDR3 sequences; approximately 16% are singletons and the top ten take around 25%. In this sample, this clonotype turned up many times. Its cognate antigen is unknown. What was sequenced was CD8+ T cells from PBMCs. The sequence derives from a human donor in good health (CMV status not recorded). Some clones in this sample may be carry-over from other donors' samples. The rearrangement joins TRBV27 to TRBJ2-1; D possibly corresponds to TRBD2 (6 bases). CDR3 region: CASSPAGRNEQFF. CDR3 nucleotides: TGTGCCAGCAGTCCCGCGGGACGCAATGAGCAGTTCTTC.